This is a list of T cell receptor beta chains from one sample in a study of T cell responses to AZD1222 COVID-19 vaccine. Method: immunoSEQ multiplex PCR; TCRdb's copy keeps in-frame clones and lacks some. Among 95,000 to 100,000 clones listed, about nine tenths were seen once. The starting material was peripheral blood, obtained 28 days after the second AZD1222 dose. These receptors were taken from an adult who received the AZD1222 COVID-19 vaccine. Each CDR3 is given with its conserved first and last residue. Fields, in order: CDR3 protein, CDR3 DNA, D gene, J gene, clone size, V gene. A D gene is named only where the DNA matches it firmly. Size is omitted from some rows. Given values are once, few, many or a class for expanded clones.

CADSGHNTGELFF TGTGCCGATAGCGGCCACAACACCGGGGAGCTGTTTTTT NA TRBJ2-2 NA TRBV11-2
CASRPLVGSSTEAFF TGTGCCAGCAGGCCGCTCGTAGGGTCCTCCACTGAAGCTTTCTTT NA TRBJ1-1 few TRBV28
CASSHRARGRTDTQYF TGTGCCAGCAGCCACCGCGCGAGGGGGAGGACAGATACGCAGTATTTT NA TRBJ2-3 NA TRBV3-1/TRBV3-2
CASSSNRGLGTEAFF TGTGCCAGCAGCTCCAACAGGGGATTGGGCACTGAAGCTTTCTTT TRBD1 TRBJ1-1 NA TRBV5-4
CASSQTGSNTIYF TGCGCCAGCAGCCAGACAGGGTCAAACACCATATATTTT TRBD1 TRBJ1-3 few TRBV4-1
CASISTPWEQYF TGTGCCAGCATTTCGACCCCCTGGGAGCAGTACTTC NA TRBJ2-7 NA TRBV2
CSVKTWEKLFF TGCAGCGTAAAGACGTGGGAAAAACTGTTTTTT NA TRBJ1-4 NA TRBV29-1
CASNYGRISGNTIYF TGTGCCAGCAACTACGGACGTATCTCTGGAAACACCATATATTTT NA TRBJ1-3 NA TRBV21-1
CASSPTTDRASGANVLTF TGCGCCAGCAGCCCTACGACGGACAGGGCCTCTGGGGCCAACGTCCTGACTTTC TRBD1 TRBJ2-6 NA TRBV5-1
CASSSGGRYFTYEQYF TGTGCCAGCAGCAGTGGCGGACGGTACTTTACCTACGAGCAGTACTTC NA TRBJ2-7 NA TRBV21-1
CASSPRVGQGVEKLFF TGTGCCAGCAGCCCCAGGGTGGGGCAGGGGGTTGAAAAACTGTTTTTT TRBD1 TRBJ1-4 once TRBV7-6
CASSFSQGSTDEQFF TGTGCCAGCAGCTTCTCTCAGGGAAGTACAGATGAGCAGTTCTTC NA TRBJ2-1 once TRBV11-2
CASSKTPGTGGLGYTF TGTGCCAGCAGCAAAACCCCCGGGACAGGGGGGCTCGGCTACACCTTC NA TRBJ1-2 NA TRBV21-1
CASSSLADFSYEQYF TGTGCCAGCAGTTCACTAGCGGATTTCTCCTACGAGCAGTACTTC TRBD2 TRBJ2-7 NA TRBV27
CASSAGLHYNEQFF TGTGCCAGTAGTGCCGGACTACACTACAATGAGCAGTTCTTC NA TRBJ2-1 once TRBV19
CSVEIITQETQYF TGCAGCGTTGAAATTATTACTCAAGAGACCCAGTACTTC NA TRBJ2-5 NA TRBV29-1
CASSERSTDTQYF TGTGCCAGCAGTGAACGGAGCACAGATACGCAGTATTTT NA TRBJ2-3 NA TRBV2
CASSFIAGGQETQYF TGTGCCAGCAGTTTTATAGCGGGGGGTCAAGAGACCCAGTACTTC TRBD2 TRBJ2-5 NA TRBV6-5
CATSRDQAPNQPQHF TGTGCCACCAGCAGAGATCAGGCTCCCAATCAGCCCCAGCATTTT NA TRBJ1-5 NA TRBV15
CASSMKAGVYNEQFF TGTGCCAGTAGTATGAAAGCGGGAGTATACAATGAGCAGTTCTTC TRBD2 TRBJ2-1 NA TRBV19
CASSKGQNTEAFF TGTGCCAGCAGCAAGGGACAGAACACTGAAGCTTTCTTT NA TRBJ1-1 NA TRBV12-3/TRBV12-4
CASSQDRGGADTQYF TGCGCCAGCAGCCAAGATCGAGGGGGGGCAGATACGCAGTATTTT NA TRBJ2-3 NA TRBV4-1
CASSLAGSNQPQHF TGTGCCAGCAGCTTAGCAGGGAGCAATCAGCCCCAGCATTTT NA TRBJ1-5 NA TRBV11-2
CASSLVGRQETQYF TGTGCCAGCAGCTTAGTGGGCAGACAAGAGACCCAGTACTTC NA TRBJ2-5 NA TRBV7-9
CASSVLAGGKNTGELFF TGTGCCAGCAGCGTCCTAGCGGGAGGGAAGAACACCGGGGAGCTGTTTTTT TRBD2 TRBJ2-2 NA TRBV9
CASSQESRTGHGYTF TGCGCCAGCAGCCAAGAATCGAGGACAGGCCATGGCTACACCTTC TRBD1 TRBJ1-2 NA TRBV4-1
CASSLGPSGKYEQYF TGTGCCAGCAGCTTAGGCCCTAGCGGGAAATACGAGCAGTACTTC TRBD2 TRBJ2-7 NA TRBV13
CASSYPTGRANVLTF TGTGCCAGCAGTTACCCGACAGGCAGGGCCAACGTCCTGACTTTC NA TRBJ2-6 NA TRBV6-6
CSVQTGTAMNTIYF TGCAGCGTTCAAACCGGGACGGCAATGAACACCATATATTTT NA TRBJ1-3 NA TRBV29-1
CASRVRHRTLYSNQPQHF TGTGCCAGTCGAGTCCGGCACCGAACATTGTATAGCAATCAGCCCCAGCATTTT NA TRBJ1-5 NA TRBV19
CASSPGTDANEKLFF TGTGCCAGCTCACCAGGGACAGACGCAAATGAAAAACTGTTTTTT TRBD1 TRBJ1-4 NA TRBV18
CASSPEISGNTEAFF TGTGCCAGTAGTCCAGAAATATCAGGGAACACTGAAGCTTTCTTT NA TRBJ1-1 NA TRBV19
CASRESGSQETQYF TGTGCCAGTAGGGAAAGTGGGAGTCAAGAGACCCAGTACTTC NA TRBJ2-5 NA TRBV19
CASSYSGRVNYGYTF TGTGCCAGCAGTTACTCGGGCAGGGTGAACTATGGCTACACCTTC NA TRBJ1-2 few TRBV6-2/TRBV6-3
CASRTGVRDTEAFF TGTGCCAGCAGGACAGGGGTTAGGGACACTGAAGCTTTCTTT TRBD1 TRBJ1-1 NA TRBV28
CASSRPNGTTNEKLFF TGTGCCAGCAGCCGGCCGAACGGTACAACTAATGAAAAACTGTTTTTT NA TRBJ1-4 NA TRBV5-5
CASSFSGTGGPGGQFF TGTGCCAGCAGCTTCTCCGGGACAGGGGGCCCGGGAGGGCAGTTCTTC TRBD1 TRBJ2-1 NA TRBV7-2
CASSSRDTLNYGYTF TGTGCCAGCAGCTCCCGGGACACTCTTAACTATGGCTACACCTTC NA TRBJ1-2 NA TRBV7-2
CASSLDGGGIGNQPQHF TGTGCCAGCAGCTTAGATGGGGGAGGCATCGGCAATCAGCCCCAGCATTTT NA TRBJ1-5 NA TRBV7-8
CASRLGGDSGNTIYF TGTGCCAGCAGACTAGGGGGCGACTCTGGAAACACCATATATTTT TRBD1 TRBJ1-3 NA TRBV6-5
CASSRSHQGAHLNEQFF TGTGCCAGCAGTCGATCACATCAGGGGGCGCATCTTAATGAGCAGTTCTTC TRBD1 TRBJ2-1 NA TRBV6-6
CASSLVLSSYNEQFF TGTGCCAGCAGCTTAGTCCTCAGCTCCTACAATGAGCAGTTCTTC NA TRBJ2-1 once TRBV11-2
CASRGTSGYSYEQYF TGTGCCAGCAGGGGGACTAGCGGGTATTCCTACGAGCAGTACTTC TRBD2 TRBJ2-7 NA TRBV6-6
CASSLAGGIAGELFF TGTGCCAGCAGTCTAGCGGGAGGGATAGCCGGGGAGCTGTTTTTT TRBD2 TRBJ2-2 once TRBV27
CASSLGGTGSYEQYF TGTGCCAGCAGTTTAGGGGGCACGGGCTCCTACGAGCAGTACTTC NA TRBJ2-7 NA TRBV28
CASSYRRDNSYEQYF TGTGCCAGCAGTTACCGAAGGGACAACAGCTACGAGCAGTACTTC NA TRBJ2-7 medium-sized TRBV6-5
CASSVGGTSGRDTQYF TGTGCCAGCAGCGTAGGTGGGACTAGCGGGAGAGATACGCAGTATTTT TRBD2 TRBJ2-3 NA TRBV9